This record concerns one TCR beta chain sequence. Its cognate antigen is unknown. Germline lookup yields CDR1 MNHNS and CDR2 SASEGT. Trimming left V 7 bases short and J 8 bases short, with 20 bases between. This CDR3 region has 14 residues. This specimen comes from a study of memory CD4+ T cells and cytomegalovirus serostatus. Single viable CD3+CD4+CD8-CD45RO+ cells were sorted as the memory CD4+ T cells. This table comes from immunoSEQ multiplex PCR, and its TCRdb copy is limited to in-frame clones, with some not included. The table includes about 50,000 clones, over 75% detected once. Study results and caveats: A US-trained random forest predicted CMV serostatus with median AUC around 0.91. CD4+ memory repertoires contained 67 of 164 reported CMV TCRbeta sequences. The CMV-associated TCR signature appears largely within the CD4+ memory repertoire.

The sequence came from an adult in good health and CMV-seronegative. Sequencing was carried out using memory CD4+ T cells from blood. The gene calls are TRBV6-1 and TRBJ1-2; D remains unclear. CDR3 sequence (DNA): TGTGCCAGCACCCTAGGGTCTTTAGACTCCGGCTACACCTTC. It encodes CASTLGSLDSGYTF.